The sequence of this T cell receptor beta chain was determined in a study of blood T cell repertoires in COVID-19. The data were produced by immunoSEQ multiplex PCR, yet TCRdb's version contains in-frame clones alone and is incomplete. Of tens of thousands of clones in the sample, 90% to 95% were seen once. This TCR was sampled from a man aged 45-60 years with acute or convalescent COVID-19. The sequencing input was peripheral blood.

The CDR3 reads CASSKEAGGATEAFF. CDR3 nucleotides: TGTGCCAGCAGCAAAGAGGCTGGGGGCGCCACTGAAGCTTTCTTT. The chain recombines TRBV21-1 with TRBJ1-1; whether TRBD1, the table's D call, matches the DNA was not checked. TRBV21-1 corresponds to a pseudogene. The CDR3 runs 15 residues.